This T cell receptor (beta chain) was sequenced during a study of post-analysis software for immune sequencing data. Study context: Secondary progressive, relapsing-remitting and progressive-relapsing multiple sclerosis were among the included disease courses. The study's findings and limits: The study found significantly lower normalized Chao1 diversity in multiple sclerosis patients than in controls. Patients had higher frequencies than controls of four to six TRBV segments, including TRBV5-6, TRBV5-1 and TRBV20-1. The authors found that F measure strongly co-clustered same-batch samples.

Germline-derived CDR1 and CDR2 are SNHLY and FYNNEI. The CDR3 spans 13 residues. The germline V and J ends were trimmed by 8 bases and 2 bases, with 12 bases remaining between them. Unique molecular identifiers were carried by the TCR beta cDNA libraries. Input amounts of 1 to 10 million T cells were used. These gave 500,000 or so cDNA molecules, so each molecule approximated one T cell. Each CDR3 protein is one row after TCRdb ran MiXCR on the PCR reads. The sample holds hundreds of thousands of distinct CDR3 sequences, 53% seen once. This clonotype was found a few times. Its antigen is as yet unknown.

The sequenced sample consisted of blood. The TCR originated in a girl between 5 and 17 years old with multiple sclerosis. The rearrangement uses TRBV2 and TRBJ2-5, with unresolved D. CDR3 bases: TGTGCCAGCCACGGCGAGACGCAAGAGACCCAGTACTTC. Its protein product is CASHGETQETQYF.